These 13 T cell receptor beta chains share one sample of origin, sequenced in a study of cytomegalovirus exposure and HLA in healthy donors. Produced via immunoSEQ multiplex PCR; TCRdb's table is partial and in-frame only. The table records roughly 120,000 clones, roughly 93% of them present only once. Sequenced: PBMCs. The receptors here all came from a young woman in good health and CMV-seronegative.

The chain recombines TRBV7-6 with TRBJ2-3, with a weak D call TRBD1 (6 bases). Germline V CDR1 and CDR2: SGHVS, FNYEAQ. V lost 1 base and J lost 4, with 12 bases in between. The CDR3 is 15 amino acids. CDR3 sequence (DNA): TGTGCCAGCAGCTTAGAGGCGGACAGACCAGATACGCAGTATTTT. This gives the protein CASSLEADRPDTQYF.

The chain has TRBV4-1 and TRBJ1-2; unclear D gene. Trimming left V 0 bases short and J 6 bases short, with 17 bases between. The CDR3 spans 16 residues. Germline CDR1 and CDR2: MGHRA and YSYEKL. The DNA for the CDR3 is TGCGCCAGCAGCCAAGATCCACGACGGCGACTAGATGGCTACACCTTC. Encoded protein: CASSQDPRRRLDGYTF.

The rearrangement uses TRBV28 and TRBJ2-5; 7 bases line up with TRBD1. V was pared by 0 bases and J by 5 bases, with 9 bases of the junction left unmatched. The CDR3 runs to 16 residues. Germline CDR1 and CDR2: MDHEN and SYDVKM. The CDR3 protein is CASSLWTGSSEETQYF. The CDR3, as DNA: TGTGCCAGCAGTTTATGGACAGGGTCGAGCGAGGAGACCCAGTACTTC.

The CDR3: CASSLYGTSGSNEQFF. CDR3 DNA sequence: TGTGCCAGCAGCCTCTACGGGACTAGCGGGAGCAATGAGCAGTTCTTC. The chain uses TRBV4-2 and TRBJ2-1; 14 bases agree with TRBD2. After removal of 4 bases from V and 6 bases from J, the junction contained 5 bases not matched to a gene. Germline CDR1 is LGHNA and CDR2 is YNFKEQ. The CDR3 is 16 amino acids.

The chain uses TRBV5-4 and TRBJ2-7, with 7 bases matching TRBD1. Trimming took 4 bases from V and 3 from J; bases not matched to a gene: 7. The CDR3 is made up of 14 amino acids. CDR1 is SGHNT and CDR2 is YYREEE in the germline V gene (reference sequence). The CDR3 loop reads CASSETGIFYEQYF. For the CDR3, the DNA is TGTGCCAGCAGCGAGACAGGGATTTTCTACGAGCAGTACTTC.

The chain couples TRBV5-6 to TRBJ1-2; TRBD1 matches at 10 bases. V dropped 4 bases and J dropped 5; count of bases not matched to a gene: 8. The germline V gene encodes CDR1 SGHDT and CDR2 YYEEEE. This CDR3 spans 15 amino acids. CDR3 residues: CASSPTGGAWYGYTF. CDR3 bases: TGTGCCAGCAGCCCGACAGGGGGCGCATGGTATGGCTACACCTTC. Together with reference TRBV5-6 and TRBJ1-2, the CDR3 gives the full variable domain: DAGVTQSPTHLIKTRGQQVTLRCSPKSGHDTVSWYQQALGQGPQFIFQYYEEEERQRGNFPDRFSGHQFPNYSSELNVNALLLGDSALYLCASSPTGGAWYGYTFGSGTRLTVV.

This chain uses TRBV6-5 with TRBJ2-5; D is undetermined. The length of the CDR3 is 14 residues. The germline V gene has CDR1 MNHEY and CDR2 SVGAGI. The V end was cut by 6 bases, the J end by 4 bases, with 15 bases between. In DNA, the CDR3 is TGTGCCAGCAGCCCAGTCCGGAGCCGAGAGACCCAGTACTTC. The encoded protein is CASSPVRSRETQYF.

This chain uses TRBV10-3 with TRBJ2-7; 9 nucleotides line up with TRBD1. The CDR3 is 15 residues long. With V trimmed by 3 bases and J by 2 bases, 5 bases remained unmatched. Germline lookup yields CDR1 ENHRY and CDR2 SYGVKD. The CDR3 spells CAISERDREPYEQYF. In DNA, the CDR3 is TGTGCCATCAGTGAAAGGGACAGGGAACCCTACGAGCAGTACTTC.

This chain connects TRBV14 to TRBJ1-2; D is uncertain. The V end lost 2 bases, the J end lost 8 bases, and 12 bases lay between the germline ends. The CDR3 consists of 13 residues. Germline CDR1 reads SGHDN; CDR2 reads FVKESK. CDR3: CASSQKLLNGYTF. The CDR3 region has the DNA TGTGCCAGCAGCCAAAAACTTCTGAACGGCTACACCTTC.

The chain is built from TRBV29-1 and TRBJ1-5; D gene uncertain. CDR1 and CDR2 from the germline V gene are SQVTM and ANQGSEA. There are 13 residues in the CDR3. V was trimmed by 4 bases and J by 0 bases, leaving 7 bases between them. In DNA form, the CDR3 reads TGCAGCGTTGCACAGAATAGCAATCAGCCCCAGCATTTT. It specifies CSVAQNSNQPQHF.

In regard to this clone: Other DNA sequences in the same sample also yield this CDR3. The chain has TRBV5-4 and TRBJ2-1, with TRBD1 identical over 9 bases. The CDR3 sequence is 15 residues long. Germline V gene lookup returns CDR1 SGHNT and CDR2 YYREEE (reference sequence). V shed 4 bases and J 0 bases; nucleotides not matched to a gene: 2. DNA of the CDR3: TGTGCCAGCAGCCTGGGACAGGGCTCCTACAATGAGCAGTTCTTC. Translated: CASSLGQGSYNEQFF.

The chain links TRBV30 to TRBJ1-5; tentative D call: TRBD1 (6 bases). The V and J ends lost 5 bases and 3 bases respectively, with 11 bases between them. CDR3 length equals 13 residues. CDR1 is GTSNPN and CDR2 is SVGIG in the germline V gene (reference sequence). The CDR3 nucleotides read TGTGCCTGGCTACAGGGATCCAATCAGCCCCAGCATTTT. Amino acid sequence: CAWLQGSNQPQHF.

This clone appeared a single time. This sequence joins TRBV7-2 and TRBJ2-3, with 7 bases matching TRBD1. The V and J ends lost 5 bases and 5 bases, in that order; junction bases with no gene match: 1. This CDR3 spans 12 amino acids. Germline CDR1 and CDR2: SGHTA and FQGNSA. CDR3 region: CASSRDRDTQYF. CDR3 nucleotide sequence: TGTGCCAGCAGCCGGGACAGAGATACGCAGTATTTT.